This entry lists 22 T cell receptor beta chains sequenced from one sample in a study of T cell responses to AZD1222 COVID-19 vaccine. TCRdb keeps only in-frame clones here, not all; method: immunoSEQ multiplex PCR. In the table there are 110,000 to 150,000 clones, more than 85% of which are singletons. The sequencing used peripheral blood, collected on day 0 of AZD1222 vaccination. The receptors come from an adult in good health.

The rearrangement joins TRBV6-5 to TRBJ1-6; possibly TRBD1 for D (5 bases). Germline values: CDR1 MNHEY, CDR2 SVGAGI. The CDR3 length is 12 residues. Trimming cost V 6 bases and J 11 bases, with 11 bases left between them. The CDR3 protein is CASRAGNPPLHF. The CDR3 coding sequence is TGTGCCAGCAGGGCAGGGAATCCACCCCTCCACTTT.

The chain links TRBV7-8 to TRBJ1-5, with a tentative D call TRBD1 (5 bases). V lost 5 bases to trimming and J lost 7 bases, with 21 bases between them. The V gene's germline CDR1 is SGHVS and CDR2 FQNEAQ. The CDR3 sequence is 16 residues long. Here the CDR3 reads CASSVGSGRGRQPQHF. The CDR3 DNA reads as TGTGCCAGCAGCGTAGGTTCTGGGAGGGGCCGACAGCCCCAGCATTTT.

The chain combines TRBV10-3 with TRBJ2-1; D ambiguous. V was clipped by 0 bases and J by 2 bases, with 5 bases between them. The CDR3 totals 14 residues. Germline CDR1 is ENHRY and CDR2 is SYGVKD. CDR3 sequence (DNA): TGTGCCATCAGTGAGTCACTAACCTACAATGAGCAGTTCTTC. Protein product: CAISESLTYNEQFF.

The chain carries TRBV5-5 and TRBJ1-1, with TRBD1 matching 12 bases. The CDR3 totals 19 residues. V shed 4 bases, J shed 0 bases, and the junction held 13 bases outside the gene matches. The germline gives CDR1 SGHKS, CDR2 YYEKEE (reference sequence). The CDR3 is CASSPGQGATSFMNTEAFF. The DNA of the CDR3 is TGTGCCAGCAGCCCGGGACAGGGGGCAACCTCGTTCATGAACACTGAAGCTTTCTTT.

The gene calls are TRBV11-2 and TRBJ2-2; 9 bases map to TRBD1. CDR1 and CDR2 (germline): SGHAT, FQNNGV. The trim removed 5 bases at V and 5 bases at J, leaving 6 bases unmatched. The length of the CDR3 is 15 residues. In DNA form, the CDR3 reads TGTGCCAGCAGCCAACAGGGGGCAGGAACCGGGGAGCTGTTTTTT. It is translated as CASSQQGAGTGELFF.

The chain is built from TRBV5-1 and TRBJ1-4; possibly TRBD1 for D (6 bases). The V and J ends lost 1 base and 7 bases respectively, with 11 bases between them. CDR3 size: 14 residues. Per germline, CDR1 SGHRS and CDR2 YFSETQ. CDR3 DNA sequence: TGCGCCAGCAGCTTGCAAGGGGGTCGTGAAAAACTGTTTTTT. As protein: CASSLQGGREKLFF.

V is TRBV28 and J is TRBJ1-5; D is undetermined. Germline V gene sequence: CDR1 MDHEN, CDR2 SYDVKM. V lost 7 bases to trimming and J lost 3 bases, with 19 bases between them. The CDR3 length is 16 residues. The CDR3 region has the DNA TGTGCCAGCAACCGACGAACGCGGGTGATCAATCAGCCCCAGCATTTT. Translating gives CASNRRTRVINQPQHF.

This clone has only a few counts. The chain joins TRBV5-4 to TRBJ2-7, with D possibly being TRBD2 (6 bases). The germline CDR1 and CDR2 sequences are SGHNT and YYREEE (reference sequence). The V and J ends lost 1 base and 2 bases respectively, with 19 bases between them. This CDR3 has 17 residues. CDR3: CASSLTTRRALAYEQYF. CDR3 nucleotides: TGTGCCAGCAGCTTGACCACAAGGAGGGCGCTGGCCTACGAGCAGTACTTC.

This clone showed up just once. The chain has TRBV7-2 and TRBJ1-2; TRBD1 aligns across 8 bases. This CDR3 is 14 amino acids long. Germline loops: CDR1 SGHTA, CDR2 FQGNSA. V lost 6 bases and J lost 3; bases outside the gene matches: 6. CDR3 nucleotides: TGTGCCAGCAGTCCAGGGGGCAGAGACTATGGCTACACCTTC. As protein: CASSPGGRDYGYTF.

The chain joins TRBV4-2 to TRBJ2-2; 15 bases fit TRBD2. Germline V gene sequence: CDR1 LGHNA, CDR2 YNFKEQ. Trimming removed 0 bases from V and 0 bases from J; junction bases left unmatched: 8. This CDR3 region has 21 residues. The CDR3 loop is CASSQDEGLAGGPTNTGELFF. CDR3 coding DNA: TGTGCCAGCAGCCAAGATGAAGGACTAGCGGGGGGGCCGACGAACACCGGGGAGCTGTTTTTT.

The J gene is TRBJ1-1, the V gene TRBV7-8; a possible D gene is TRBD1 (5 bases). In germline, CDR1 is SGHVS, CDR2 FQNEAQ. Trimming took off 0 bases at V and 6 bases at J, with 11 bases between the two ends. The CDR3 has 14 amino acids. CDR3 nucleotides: TGTGCCAGCAGCTTAGCCAGCGGGGACGCTGAAGCTTTCTTT. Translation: CASSLASGDAEAFF.

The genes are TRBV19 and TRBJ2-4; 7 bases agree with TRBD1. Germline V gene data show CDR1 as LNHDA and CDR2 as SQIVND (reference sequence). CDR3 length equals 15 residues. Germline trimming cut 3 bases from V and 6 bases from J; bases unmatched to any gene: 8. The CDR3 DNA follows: TGTGCCAGTAGTATTTTGGTGAGGGGGCGAAACATTCAGTACTTC. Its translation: CASSILVRGRNIQYF.

The CDR3 reads CASSLAERYNEQFF. The CDR3, as DNA: TGTGCCAGCAGCTTGGCGGAGCGGTATAATGAGCAGTTCTTC. The chain is built from TRBV7-9 and TRBJ2-1; weak D call: TRBD2 (5 bases). V gave up 3 bases and J gave up 7 bases, with 13 bases separating them. The CDR3 is made up of 14 amino acids. CDR1 is SEHNR, CDR2 FQNEAQ, per germline (reference sequence).

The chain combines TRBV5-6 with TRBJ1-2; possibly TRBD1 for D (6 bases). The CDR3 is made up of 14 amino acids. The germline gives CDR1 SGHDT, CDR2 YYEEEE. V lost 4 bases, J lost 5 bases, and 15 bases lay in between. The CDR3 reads CASSVAGAEYGYTF. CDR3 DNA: TGTGCCAGCAGCGTCGCGGGGGCTGAGTATGGCTACACCTTC.

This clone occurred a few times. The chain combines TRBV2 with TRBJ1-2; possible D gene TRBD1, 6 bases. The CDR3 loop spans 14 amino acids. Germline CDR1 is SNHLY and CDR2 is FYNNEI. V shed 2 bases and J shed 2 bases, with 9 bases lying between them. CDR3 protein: CASSEYRENYGYTF. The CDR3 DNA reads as TGTGCCAGCAGTGAATACAGGGAGAACTATGGCTACACCTTC.

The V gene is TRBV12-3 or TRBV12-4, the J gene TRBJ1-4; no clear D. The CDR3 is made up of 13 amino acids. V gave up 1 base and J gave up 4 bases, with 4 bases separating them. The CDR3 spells CASSLGSNEKLFF. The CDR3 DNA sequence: TGTGCCAGCAGTTTAGGGAGTAATGAAAAACTGTTTTTT.

The CDR3 region has the DNA TGTGCCAGCAGACCCGGGACAGGGTATGGCTACACCTTC. It yields the protein CASRPGTGYGYTF. The chain links TRBV27 to TRBJ1-2; 9 nucleotides line up with TRBD1. The CDR3 sequence is 13 residues long. The V gene end was trimmed by 6 bases and the J gene end by 5 bases; junction bases not matched to a gene: 4. Looked up from germline, CDR1 is MNHEY and CDR2 is SMNVEV (reference sequence).

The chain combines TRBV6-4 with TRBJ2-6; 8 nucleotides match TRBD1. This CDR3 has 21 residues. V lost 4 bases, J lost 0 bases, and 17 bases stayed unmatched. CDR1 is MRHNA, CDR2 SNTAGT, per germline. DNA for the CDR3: TGTGCCAGCAGTGCCTCACATACGACCGGGACAGGTCCCTCTGGGGCCAACGTCCTGACTTTC. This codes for CASSASHTTGTGPSGANVLTF.

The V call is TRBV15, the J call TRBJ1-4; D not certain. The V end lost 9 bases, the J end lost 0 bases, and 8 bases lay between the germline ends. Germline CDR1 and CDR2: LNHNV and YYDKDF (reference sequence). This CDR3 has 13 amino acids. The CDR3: CATRFPTNEKLFF. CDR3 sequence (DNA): TGTGCCACTCGATTTCCAACTAATGAAAAACTGTTTTTT. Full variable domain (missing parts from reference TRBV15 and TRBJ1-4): DAMVIQNPRYQVTQFGKPVTLSCSQTLNHNVMYWYQQKSSQAPKLLFHYYDKDFNNEADTPDNFQSRRPNTSFCFLDIRSPGLGDTAMYLCATRFPTNEKLFFGSGTQLSVL.

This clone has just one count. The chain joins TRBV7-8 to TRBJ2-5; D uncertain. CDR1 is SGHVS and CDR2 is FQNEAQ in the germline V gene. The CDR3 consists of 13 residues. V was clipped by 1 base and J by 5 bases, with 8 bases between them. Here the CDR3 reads CASSLESWETQYF. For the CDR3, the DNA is TGTGCCAGCAGCTTAGAATCTTGGGAGACCCAGTACTTC.

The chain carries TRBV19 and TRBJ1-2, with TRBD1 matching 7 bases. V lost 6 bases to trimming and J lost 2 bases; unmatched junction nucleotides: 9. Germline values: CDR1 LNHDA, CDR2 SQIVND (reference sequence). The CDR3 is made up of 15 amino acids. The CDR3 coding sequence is TGTGCCAGTAGGATTGCGGGGACAGCAAACTATGGCTACACCTTC. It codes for CASRIAGTANYGYTF.

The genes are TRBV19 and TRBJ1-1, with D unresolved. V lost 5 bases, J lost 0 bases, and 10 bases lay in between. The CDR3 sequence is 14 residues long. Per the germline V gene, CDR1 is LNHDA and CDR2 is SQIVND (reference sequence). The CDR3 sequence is CASSPRKMNTEAFF. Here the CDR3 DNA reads TGTGCCAGTAGTCCCCGGAAGATGAACACTGAAGCTTTCTTT.